The clone carrying this T cell receptor (beta chain) was counted many times. Antigen specificity is unknown. CDR1 and CDR2 from the germline V gene are KGHDR and SFDVKD. This CDR3 is built from 16 residues. The ends lost 7 bases at V and 4 bases at J; junction bases unmatched: 4. These data are taken from a study of read filtering for tumor transcriptome and immune sequencing. Study as a whole: Revised staging placed 8 or 9 patients in R-ISS I, roughly 16 in II, more than 5 in III. TCR-mapped reads were about 4 to 11 million with IR-seq versus about 85 to 1273 with RNA-seq. Transcriptome libraries were built from DNase-treated RNA. General observations from the study: RNA-seq captured clonotypes less deeply and reliably than IR-seq.

From roughly 400 ng of RNA, a library with molecular barcoded alpha/delta and beta/gamma adaptors was made. TCRdb re-analysed the reads in MiXCR, keeping a single row per CDR3 protein. The data show fewer than 90,000 distinct CDR3 sequences, roughly an eighth seen once. This clonotype was obtained from a donor at least 40 years old with multiple myeloma. The chain links TRBV24-1 to TRBJ2-1, with 15 bases aligning to TRBD2. Specimen: a population of CD138-negative cells sorted from bone marrow. Here the CDR3 reads CATSGLAGGTYNEQFF. CDR3 DNA sequence: TGTGCCACCAGCGGACTAGCGGGAGGGACATACAATGAGCAGTTCTTC.